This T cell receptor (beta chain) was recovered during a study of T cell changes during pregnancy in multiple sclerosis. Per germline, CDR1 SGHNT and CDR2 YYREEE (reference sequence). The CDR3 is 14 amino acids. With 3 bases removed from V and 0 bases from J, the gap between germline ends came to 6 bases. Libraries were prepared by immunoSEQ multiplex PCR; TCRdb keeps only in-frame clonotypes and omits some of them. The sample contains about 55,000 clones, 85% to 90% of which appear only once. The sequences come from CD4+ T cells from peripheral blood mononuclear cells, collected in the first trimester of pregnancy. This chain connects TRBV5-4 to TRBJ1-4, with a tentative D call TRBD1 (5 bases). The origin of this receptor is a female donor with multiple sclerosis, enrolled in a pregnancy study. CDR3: CASSSTATNEKLFF. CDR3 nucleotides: TGTGCCAGCAGCTCGACAGCAACTAATGAAAAACTGTTTTTT.